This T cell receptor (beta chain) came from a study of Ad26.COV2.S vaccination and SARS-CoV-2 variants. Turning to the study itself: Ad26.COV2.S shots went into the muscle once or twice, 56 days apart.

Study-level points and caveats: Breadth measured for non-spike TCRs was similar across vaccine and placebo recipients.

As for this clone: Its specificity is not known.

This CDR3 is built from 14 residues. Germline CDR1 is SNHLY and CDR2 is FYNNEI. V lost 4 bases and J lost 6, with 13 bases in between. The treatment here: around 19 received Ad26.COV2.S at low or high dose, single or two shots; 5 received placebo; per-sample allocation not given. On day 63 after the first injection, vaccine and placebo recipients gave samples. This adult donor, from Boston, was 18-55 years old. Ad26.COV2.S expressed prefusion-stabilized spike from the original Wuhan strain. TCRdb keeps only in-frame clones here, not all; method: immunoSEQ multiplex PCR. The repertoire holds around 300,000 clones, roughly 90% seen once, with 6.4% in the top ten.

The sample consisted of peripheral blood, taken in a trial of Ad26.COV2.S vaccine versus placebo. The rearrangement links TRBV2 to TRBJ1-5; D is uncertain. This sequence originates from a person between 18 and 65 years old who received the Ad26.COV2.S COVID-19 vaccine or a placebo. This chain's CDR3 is CASSVYPGSQPQHF. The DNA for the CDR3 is TGTGCCAGCAGTGTATACCCAGGCAGTCAGCCCCAGCATTTT.